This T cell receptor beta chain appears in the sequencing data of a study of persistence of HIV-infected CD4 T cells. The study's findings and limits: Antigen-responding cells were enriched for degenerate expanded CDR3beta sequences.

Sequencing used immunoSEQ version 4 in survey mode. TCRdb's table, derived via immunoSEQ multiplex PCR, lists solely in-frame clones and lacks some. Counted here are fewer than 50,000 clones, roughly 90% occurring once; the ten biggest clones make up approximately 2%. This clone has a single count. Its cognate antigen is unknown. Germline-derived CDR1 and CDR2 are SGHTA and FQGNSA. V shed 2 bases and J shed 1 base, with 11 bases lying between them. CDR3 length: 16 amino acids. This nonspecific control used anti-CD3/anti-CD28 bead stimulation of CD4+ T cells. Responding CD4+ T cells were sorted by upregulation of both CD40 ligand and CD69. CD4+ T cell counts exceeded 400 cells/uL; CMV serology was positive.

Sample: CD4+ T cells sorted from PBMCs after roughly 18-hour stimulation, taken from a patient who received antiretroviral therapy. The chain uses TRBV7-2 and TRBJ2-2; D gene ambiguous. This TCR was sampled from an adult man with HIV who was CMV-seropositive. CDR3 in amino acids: CASSLYSLMNTGELFF. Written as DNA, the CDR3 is TGTGCCAGCAGCTTATACTCGCTCATGAACACCGGGGAGCTGTTTTTT.